Presented here are 14 T cell receptor beta chains from one specimen sequenced in a study of response to subunit inactivated influenza vaccine. One entry per CDR3 protein results from TCRdb running MiXCR on the RT-PCR reads. This table has around 570,000 distinct CDR3 sequences, 7.5% to 8.5% appearing once. The specimen comprised PBMCs from blood, sampled less than 30 months after vaccination. Receptors originate from a man aged 45 to 70 who received an inactivated influenza vaccine.

The rearrangement joins TRBV7-3 to TRBJ2-3; 9 positions agree with TRBD1. The CDR3 covers 15 residues. From germline, CDR1 is SGHTA and CDR2 FQGTGA. V trimming: 5 bases; J trimming: 5 bases; junction bases outside the gene matches: 8. In DNA, the CDR3 is TGTGCCAGCAGCCCTACAGGGGGCGGGGGAGATACGCAGTATTTT. Translation: CASSPTGGGGDTQYF.

This clonotype was seen a few times. The V call is TRBV20-1, the J call TRBJ2-5; D may be TRBD1 or TRBD2 (6 bases each). With 0 bases removed from V and 4 bases from J, the gap between germline ends came to 18 bases. The V gene's germline CDR1 is DFQATT and CDR2 SNEGSKA (reference sequence). The CDR3 sequence is 16 residues long. The CDR3 DNA sequence: TGCAGTGCTAGAGACACCCGTTCAGAGGGGGGAGAGACCCAGTACTTC. Translation gives CSARDTRSEGGETQYF.

This CDR3 is CASSQTTGFRGETQYF. CDR3 DNA: TGCGCCAGCAGCCAAACGACAGGGTTCCGGGGAGAGACCCAGTACTTC. The V and J genes are TRBV4-1 and TRBJ2-5; TRBD1 matches 7 bases. There are 16 residues in the CDR3. Germline CDR1 is MGHRA and CDR2 is YSYEKL. J gave up 4 bases and V 2 bases, and 10 bases lay outside the gene matches.

There are many counts of this clonotype. The chain joins TRBV29-1 to TRBJ1-3; possible D gene TRBD1, 5 bases. CDR3 length equals 14 residues. Between the trimmed V and J ends, which lost 7 bases and 0 bases, there was a span of 13 bases. The germline V gene has CDR1 SQVTM and CDR2 ANQGSEA. CDR3 in amino acids: CSAQPGTSGNTIYF. The CDR3 region has the DNA TGCAGCGCCCAGCCCGGGACCTCTGGAAACACCATATATTTT.

Ten or more counts support this clonotype. This chain uses TRBV19 with TRBJ2-1, with 9 bases identical to TRBD2. CDR1 is LNHDA, CDR2 SQIVND, per germline (reference sequence). CDR3 size: 15 residues. Trimming took 9 bases from V and 1 from J; bases not matched to a gene: 7. The CDR3 region has the DNA TGTGCCAGCAGCCTCCTAGCGGGATCCTACAATGAGCAGTTCTTC. Protein product: CASSLLAGSYNEQFF.

This clonotype was observed a few times. This chain connects TRBV7-3 to TRBJ2-2; D not certain. Germline V gene data show CDR1 as SGHTA and CDR2 as FQGTGA. Trimming pared 5 bases from V and 4 bases from J, leaving 8 bases between. CDR3 length: 13 residues. CDR3 amino acids: CASSPMSTGELFF. DNA of the CDR3: TGTGCCAGCAGCCCCATGAGCACCGGGGAGCTGTTTTTT.

This clonotype was counted ten times or more. The DNA of the CDR3 is TGTGCCAGCAGTTACAGGGTTGGAGATCAGCCCCAGCATTTT. Translated: CASSYRVGDQPQHF. The V call is TRBV6-5, the J call TRBJ1-5; D call uncertain. Germline values: CDR1 MNHEY, CDR2 SVGAGI. The CDR3 length is 14 residues. Trimming removed 2 bases from V and 5 bases from J, with 10 bases in between.

This clonotype was recorded at least ten times. In nucleotides, the CDR3 is TGTGCCACCAGTGATGTGGGGGAAGGGGGCTCCTACAATGAGCAGTTCTTC. Protein product: CATSDVGEGGSYNEQFF. The gene calls are TRBV24-1 and TRBJ2-1; weak D call: TRBD1 (6 bases). Trimming left V 3 bases short and J 0 bases short, with 14 bases between. Germline CDR1 KGHDR, CDR2 SFDVKD. This CDR3 comprises 17 residues.

This clonotype was seen repeatedly, ten times or more. V usage is TRBV7-2 and J usage is TRBJ2-2; TRBD1 might be the D (6 bases). The CDR3 consists of 14 residues. The V end lost 4 bases, the J end lost 9 bases, and 15 bases lay between the germline ends. Looked up from germline, CDR1 is SGHTA and CDR2 is FQGNSA. CDR3 bases: TGTGCCAGCAGCTCACCGACAGGTTCCCGGGAGCTGTTTTTT. It specifies CASSSPTGSRELFF.

DNA of the CDR3: TGCGCCAGCGCCGAACACAAAGGCGAGCAGTACTTC. It specifies CASAEHKGEQYF. The rearrangement uses TRBV5-1 and TRBJ2-7; no definite D call. Trimming shortened V by 7 bases and J by 6 bases, and 14 bases separated the two germline ends. The CDR3 is 12 amino acids. Germline V lookup: CDR1 SGHRS, CDR2 YFSETQ.

The chain joins TRBV11-2 to TRBJ2-1; D is uncertain. CDR1 and CDR2 (germline): SGHAT, FQNNGV. The CDR3 contains 13 residues. Between the trimmed V and J ends, which lost 7 bases and 0 bases, there was a span of 7 bases. For the CDR3, the DNA is TGTGCCAGCAAGGCTAGCTCCTACAATGAGCAGTTCTTC. Translated, it gives CASKASSYNEQFF.

This clonotype was found a few times. The chain is built from TRBV4-2 and TRBJ2-7, with 11 bases identical to TRBD2. Germline V gene lookup returns CDR1 LGHNA and CDR2 YNFKEQ. The CDR3 covers 16 residues. V lost 1 base and J lost 7; bases outside the gene matches: 9. Here the CDR3 DNA reads TGTGCCAGCAGCCAAGGTTTATTAGCGGGAGGGATAGAGCAGTACTTC. It encodes CASSQGLLAGGIEQYF.

The V call is TRBV4-3, the J call TRBJ2-7, with TRBD1 matching over 8 bases. The V segment lost 0 bases and the J segment 2 bases; nucleotides outside the gene matches: 3. The CDR3 spans 15 residues. The germline gives CDR1 LGHNA, CDR2 YSLEER. As DNA, the CDR3 is TGCGCCAGCAGCCAAGAGGGGACAGGAGCCTACGAGCAGTACTTC. This encodes CASSQEGTGAYEQYF.

This clonotype was observed many times. J is TRBJ2-2 and V is TRBV20-1; 11 positions agree with TRBD1. The ends lost 5 bases at V and 0 bases at J; junction bases unmatched: 2. Germline loops: CDR1 DFQATT, CDR2 SNEGSKA (reference sequence). CDR3 length equals 15 residues. The CDR3 spells CSAWTGGANTGELFF. CDR3 nucleotide sequence: TGCAGTGCTTGGACAGGGGGCGCGAACACCGGGGAGCTGTTTTTT.